The clone carrying this T cell receptor (beta chain) appeared many times. What it binds is not known. The data were taken from a study of spatial heterogeneity in lung cancer. About the research overall: Alpha-chain sequences were detected in numbers that were consistently lower than beta-chain sequences.

Time point meaning: sample taken at primary tumor resection. No cells were sorted before sequencing. The whole RNA sequenced was extracted from tumor, nontumor lung or frozen PBMC. Trimming cost V 5 bases and J 2 bases; bases outside gene matches: 12. Germline loops: CDR1 SGHRS, CDR2 YFSETQ. CDR3 length equals 17 residues. General observations from the study: Whereas they appeared in blood less at follow-up, ubiquitous expanded tumor TCRs appeared there more at resection.

Each CDR3 protein gets one entry after TCRdb re-called the 5' RACE reads with MiXCR. The sample includes about 22,000 distinct CDR3 sequences, 4.6% of them seen just once. Sequencing used PBMCs, obtained at surgery. V is TRBV5-1 and J is TRBJ1-2, with 10 bases aligning to TRBD1. This receptor was identified in a male donor with early-stage non-small cell lung cancer. The CDR3 here is CASRAGTGAPLNYGYTF. As DNA, the CDR3 is TGCGCCAGCAGGGCCGGGACAGGGGCGCCCCTGAACTATGGCTACACCTTC.